These 8 T cell receptor beta chains were all obtained from the same sample, sequenced in a study of shared clonotypes between healthy human individuals. TCRdb keeps only in-frame clones here, not all; method: immunoSEQ multiplex PCR. This sample has about 1.1 million clones, with approximately 75% found just once. What was sequenced was memory CD4+ T cells from PBMCs. Subset given: CD45RA-negative fraction. Source of these receptors: a man between 18 and 35 years old in good health. Some clones in this sample may be carry-over from other donors' samples.

The V and J genes are TRBV5-6 and TRBJ2-3; D possibly matches TRBD1 or TRBD2 (6 bases each). The length of the CDR3 is 14 residues. CDR1 is SGHDT and CDR2 is YYEEEE in the germline V gene. V was trimmed by 4 bases and J by 6 bases, leaving 15 bases between them. CDR3 residues: CASSLEGVPDTQYF. The CDR3 DNA reads TGTGCCAGCAGCCTGGAGGGGGTTCCGGATACGCAGTATTTT. Supplemented by reference TRBV5-6 and TRBJ2-3, the full variable domain reads DAGVTQSPTHLIKTRGQQVTLRCSPKSGHDTVSWYQQALGQGPQFIFQYYEEEERQRGNFPDRFSGHQFPNYSSELNVNALLLGDSALYLCASSLEGVPDTQYFGPGTRLTVL.

The J gene is TRBJ2-7, the V gene TRBV28; possibly TRBD1 or TRBD2 for D (6 bases each). This CDR3 has 16 amino acids. The V gene lost 6 bases and the J gene lost 5 bases, with 23 bases spanning the gap. Germline V gene lookup returns CDR1 MDHEN and CDR2 SYDVKM. Here the CDR3 reads CASRPYSWGAPNEQYF. The DNA of the CDR3 is TGTGCCAGCAGGCCCTATAGTTGGGGGGCACCCAACGAGCAGTACTTC.

This chain connects TRBV30 to TRBJ1-2; D may be TRBD1 (5 bases). V was cut by 3 bases and J by 8 bases, with 10 bases left in between. The CDR3 sequence is 11 residues long. Germline V lookup: CDR1 GTSNPN, CDR2 SVGIG (reference sequence). CDR3 nucleotides: TGTGCCTGGAGCCAGGGCAGAGGCTACACCTTC. Its translation: CAWSQGRGYTF. Full variable domain (remainder filled in from reference TRBV30 and TRBJ1-2): SQTIHQWPATLVQPVGSPLSLECTVEGTSNPNLYWYRQAAGRGLQLLFYSVGIGQISSEVPQNLSASRPQDRQFILSSKKLLLSDSGFYLCAWSQGRGYTFGSGTRLTVV.

This sequence joins TRBV18 and TRBJ1-5; unclear D gene. CDR1 KGHSH and CDR2 LQKENI come from the germline V gene. V lost 2 bases and J 6 bases, leaving 8 bases between the germline ends. The CDR3 runs 13 residues. CDR3 in amino acids: CASSPTRFQPQHF. The CDR3, as DNA: TGTGCCAGCTCACCAACGCGGTTTCAGCCCCAGCATTTT.

The CDR3 reads CACMATINKKLFF. CDR3 coding DNA: TGTGCCTGTATGGCGACAATCAATAAAAAACTGTTTTTT. The rearrangement joins TRBV28 to TRBJ1-4; no definite D call. Germline V gene data show CDR1 as MDHEN and CDR2 as SYDVKM. Between the trimmed V and J ends, which lost 11 bases and 9 bases, there was a span of 19 bases. The CDR3 is 13 amino acids.

This sequence joins TRBV6-6 and TRBJ2-1, with 8 bases lining up with TRBD2. CDR1 MNHNY and CDR2 SVGAGI come from the germline V gene (reference sequence). This CDR3 has 14 residues. Trimming took 5 bases from V and 9 from J; bases not matched to a gene: 9. This CDR3 reads CASSDQLAVGEQFF. The CDR3, as DNA: TGTGCCAGCAGTGACCAACTAGCGGTGGGTGAGCAGTTCTTC.

The gene calls are TRBV5-1 and TRBJ2-2; D might be TRBD1 (6 bases). Trimming stripped 6 bases from V and 5 bases from J, with 14 bases between. This CDR3 is 14 amino acids long. Germline lookup yields CDR1 SGHRS and CDR2 YFSETQ. CDR3 residues: CASTLTGLTGELFF. CDR3 nucleotide sequence: TGCGCCAGCACCTTAACAGGGTTGACCGGGGAGCTGTTTTTT.

This chain connects TRBV7-9 to TRBJ1-2; TRBD1 matches 7 bases. The CDR3 spans 15 residues. The J segment lost 8 bases and the V segment lost 1 base, leaving 10 bases of the junction unmatched. In germline, CDR1 is SEHNR, CDR2 FQNEAQ (reference sequence). CDR3 amino acids: CASSLVGTDSLGYTF. CDR3 DNA: TGTGCCAGCAGCTTAGTCGGGACAGATTCCCTCGGCTACACCTTC.